These 26 T cell receptor beta chains originate from one sample sequenced in a study of OX40 agonist ivuxolimab in advanced cancers. Produced via immunoSEQ multiplex PCR; TCRdb's table is partial and in-frame only. This sample has tens of thousands of clones, with around 87% found just once. This specimen was CD4+ or CD8+ T cells sorted from blood, taken in a trial of the OX40 agonist ivuxolimab. These receptors were obtained from an adult with an advanced solid tumor such as melanoma, head and neck, liver or kidney cancer.

This rearrangement joins TRBV27 to TRBJ1-2, with 12 bases aligning to TRBD1. Looked up from germline, CDR1 is MNHEY and CDR2 is SMNVEV (reference sequence). The CDR3 runs to 16 residues. J lost 1 base, V lost 6 bases, and 6 bases had no gene match. CDR3 residues: CASRGTGGEINYGYTF. The DNA of the CDR3 is TGTGCCAGCAGGGGGACAGGGGGCGAAATTAACTATGGCTACACCTTC.

The chain carries TRBV6-5 and TRBJ1-5; no clear D gene. Trimming stripped 2 bases from V and 3 bases from J, with 5 bases between. The CDR3 totals 13 residues. In germline, CDR1 is MNHEY, CDR2 SVGAGI. In nucleotides, the CDR3 is TGTGCCAGCAGTTACGGTCTCAATCAGCCCCAGCATTTT. This codes for CASSYGLNQPQHF.

This clone has more than one count but fewer than ten. The chain couples TRBV11-3 to TRBJ2-1; 7 bases map to TRBD2. V shed 3 bases, J shed 9 bases, and the junction held 2 bases outside the gene matches. CDR3 length equals 12 residues. CDR1 and CDR2 from the germline V gene are SGHNT and YENEEA. The CDR3 sequence is CASSFWGGEQFF. The DNA of the CDR3 is TGTGCCAGCAGCTTTTGGGGGGGTGAGCAGTTCTTC.

To note about this clone: Other DNA sequences in this sample translate to the same CDR3. The V gene is TRBV18, the J gene TRBJ2-1; 7 bases line up with TRBD2. The CDR3 covers 14 residues. The V gene's germline CDR1 is KGHSH and CDR2 LQKENI. V shed 3 bases and J 8 bases; nucleotides not matched to a gene: 7. The CDR3 DNA reads TGTGCCAGCTCACCCAGAGCGGGATCCGATGAGCAGTTCTTC. Amino acids: CASSPRAGSDEQFF.

The rearrangement links TRBV4-3 to TRBJ2-2; possible D gene TRBD1, 6 bases. The V gene's germline CDR1 is LGHNA and CDR2 YSLEER. Trimming pared 4 bases from V and 1 base from J, leaving 10 bases between. This CDR3 comprises 15 residues. CDR3 in DNA: TGCGCCAGCAGCCTTGACAGGAGGAACACCGGGGAGCTGTTTTTT. Translating gives CASSLDRRNTGELFF.

This clone occurred a few times. This sequence joins TRBV12-5 and TRBJ2-5; D is undetermined. The CDR3 is made up of 13 amino acids. Germline V gene lookup returns CDR1 LGHNT and CDR2 FRNRAP. The ends were cut back, 3 bases at V and 2 bases at J, with 7 bases in the middle. Here the CDR3 reads CASGFRIQETQYF. CDR3 DNA: TGTGCTAGTGGTTTCCGGATTCAAGAGACCCAGTACTTC.

The chain has TRBV6-5 and TRBJ1-5; 11 bases fit TRBD1. This CDR3 contains 15 residues. The V gene's germline CDR1 is MNHEY and CDR2 SVGAGI. The V gene end was trimmed by 5 bases and the J gene end by 3 bases; junction bases not matched to a gene: 3. The chain's CDR3 is CASSPGQGVNQPQHF. CDR3 nucleotide sequence: TGTGCCAGCAGTCCGGGACAGGGGGTCAATCAGCCCCAGCATTTT.

The chain combines TRBV5-5 with TRBJ2-6; D is possibly TRBD1 or TRBD2 (5 bases each). Germline assignment: CDR1 SGHKS and CDR2 YYEKEE (reference sequence). The CDR3 is 16 amino acids. Trimming removed 3 bases at V and 0 bases at J, with 10 bases between. Here the CDR3 reads CASSSGPNSGANVLTF. The CDR3 coding sequence is TGTGCCAGCAGCTCGGGGCCCAACTCTGGGGCCAACGTCCTGACTTTC.

V gene TRBV15 combines with J gene TRBJ2-2, with D unclear. The CDR3 totals 15 residues. The V and J ends lost 0 bases and 4 bases respectively, with 9 bases between them. The germline V gene encodes CDR1 LNHNV and CDR2 YYDKDF (reference sequence). The CDR3 region is CATSREESFTGELFF. Here the CDR3 DNA reads TGTGCCACCAGCAGAGAAGAGTCCTTCACCGGGGAGCTGTTTTTT.

This rearrangement joins TRBV29-1 to TRBJ2-5, with TRBD2 identical over 8 bases. The V and J ends lost 5 bases and 5 bases, in that order; junction bases with no gene match: 7. This CDR3 contains 13 residues. Germline CDR1 and CDR2: SQVTM and ANQGSEA. In nucleotides, the CDR3 is TGCAGCGTTCGCCGGGAGGGGCCGGAGACCCAGTACTTC. Protein sequence: CSVRREGPETQYF. Supplemented by reference TRBV29-1 and TRBJ2-5, the full variable domain reads SAVISQKPSRDICQRGTSLTIQCQVDSQVTMMFWYRQQPGQSLTLIATANQGSEATYESGFVIDKFPISRPNLTFSTLTVSNMSPEDSSIYLCSVRREGPETQYFGPGTRLLVL.

The chain uses TRBV18 and TRBJ2-5; D unclear. The CDR3 is 15 amino acids. Germline V lookup: CDR1 KGHSH, CDR2 LQKENI. Trimming left V 1 base short and J 2 bases short, with 11 bases between. In nucleotides, the CDR3 is TGTGCCAGCTCACCACAGGTTCCTATTCAAGAGACCCAGTACTTC. Protein sequence: CASSPQVPIQETQYF.

V and J are TRBV25-1 and TRBJ1-5; D unclear. Trimming removed 3 bases from V and 0 bases from J, with 15 bases in between. This CDR3 contains 17 residues. Looked up from germline, CDR1 is MGHDK and CDR2 is SYGVNS. The CDR3 bases are TGTGCCAGCAGTGAGGCCGGGTCGGGATATAGCAATCAGCCCCAGCATTTT. Protein product: CASSEAGSGYSNQPQHF.

The gene calls are TRBV20-1 and TRBJ2-3, with D uncertain. Germline lookup yields CDR1 DFQATT and CDR2 SNEGSKA (reference sequence). V was trimmed by 5 bases and J by 6 bases, leaving 9 bases between them. The CDR3 is 11 residues long. This chain's CDR3 is CSARGFDTQYF. The CDR3 DNA reads as TGCAGTGCTCGAGGATTCGATACGCAGTATTTT.

V usage is TRBV14 and J usage is TRBJ2-7; weak D call: TRBD2 (6 bases). V gave up 10 bases and J gave up 2 bases, with 15 bases separating them. This CDR3 region has 13 residues. CDR1 and CDR2 from the germline V gene are SGHDN and FVKESK. For the CDR3, the DNA is TGTGCCACCCAGATGCGGGGAACCTACGAGCAGTACTTC. Encoded protein: CATQMRGTYEQYF.

V is TRBV11-3 and J is TRBJ2-3; unclear D gene. The V gene lost 8 bases and the J gene lost 4 bases, with 16 bases spanning the gap. The germline V gene has CDR1 SGHNT and CDR2 YENEEA. The CDR3 covers 14 residues. CDR3 protein: CASWAERGADTQYF. CDR3 DNA: TGTGCCAGCTGGGCTGAGAGAGGCGCAGATACGCAGTATTTT. Full variable domain (outside the CDR3, taken from reference TRBV11-3 and TRBJ2-3): EAGVVQSPRYKIIEKKQPVAFWCNPISGHNTLYWYLQNLGQGPELLIRYENEEAVDDSQLPKDRFSAERLKGVDSTLKIQPAELGDSAVYLCASWAERGADTQYFGPGTRLTVL.

DNA of the CDR3: TGTGCCAGCAGCTGGACTGGGGCCAACGTCCTGACTTTC. This codes for CASSWTGANVLTF. The genes are TRBV11-1 and TRBJ2-6; D ambiguous. Germline V CDR1 and CDR2: SGHAT, FQDESV (reference sequence). This CDR3 has 13 residues. Trimming shortened V by 4 bases and J by 2 bases, and 3 bases separated the two germline ends. Full variable domain (outside the CDR3, taken from reference TRBV11-1 and TRBJ2-6): EAEVAQSPRYKITEKSQAVAFWCDPISGHATLYWYRQILGQGPELLVQFQDESVVDDSQLPKDRFSAERLKGVDSTLKIQPAELGDSAMYLCASSWTGANVLTFGAGSRLTVL.

This clone was observed a few times. This chain's CDR3 is CASSYGRGYFFGYEQYF. CDR3 in DNA: TGTGCCAGCAGCTACGGGAGAGGGTACTTTTTCGGGTACGAGCAGTACTTC. The J gene is TRBJ2-7, the V gene TRBV7-9, with a weak D call TRBD2 (6 bases). Germline V gives CDR1 SEHNR, CDR2 FQNEAQ (reference sequence). This CDR3 has 17 amino acids. V lost 4 bases and J 4 bases, leaving 23 bases between the germline ends.

This chain uses TRBV11-3 with TRBJ1-2; D perhaps matches TRBD1 (6 bases). Germline CDR1 reads SGHNT; CDR2 reads YENEEA. There are 15 residues in the CDR3. With 5 bases removed from V and 4 bases from J, the gap between germline ends came to 17 bases. The CDR3 DNA is TGTGCCAGCAGCCCGACCGGGGGCTCGGGCTATGGCTACACCTTC. Amino acids: CASSPTGGSGYGYTF. Full variable domain (remainder filled in from reference TRBV11-3 and TRBJ1-2): EAGVVQSPRYKIIEKKQPVAFWCNPISGHNTLYWYLQNLGQGPELLIRYENEEAVDDSQLPKDRFSAERLKGVDSTLKIQPAELGDSAVYLCASSPTGGSGYGYTFGSGTRLTVV.

The rearrangement uses TRBV2 and TRBJ1-4; the D gene is possibly TRBD1 (5 bases). Per the germline V gene, CDR1 is SNHLY and CDR2 is FYNNEI. Trimming removed 3 bases from V and 7 bases from J, with 9 bases in between. The CDR3 consists of 13 residues. The CDR3 nucleotides are TGTGCCAGCAGTGATTTGAGGGGTGAAAAACTGTTTTTT. This translates into CASSDLRGEKLFF.

This clone has more than one count but fewer than ten. V and J are TRBV11-2 and TRBJ1-1; D is undetermined. CDR1 and CDR2 (germline): SGHAT, FQNNGV. Trimming removed 1 base at V and 0 bases at J, with 15 bases between. The CDR3 has 17 residues. CDR3 protein: CASSLASAWLMNTEAFF. CDR3 DNA: TGTGCCAGCAGCTTAGCGAGTGCATGGCTCATGAACACTGAAGCTTTCTTT.

J is TRBJ1-1 and V is TRBV19; unclear D gene. With 1 base removed from V and 0 bases from J, the gap between germline ends came to 9 bases. The CDR3 has 15 amino acids. Germline lookup yields CDR1 LNHDA and CDR2 SQIVND (reference sequence). The CDR3 loop is CASSIGNSMNTEAFF. CDR3 DNA: TGTGCCAGTAGTATAGGTAACAGCATGAACACTGAAGCTTTCTTT.

CDR3 sequence: CASSVEISGGYNEQFF. CDR3 bases: TGTGCCAGCAGCGTAGAAATTAGCGGAGGTTACAATGAGCAGTTCTTC. The chain carries TRBV9 and TRBJ2-1; D is perhaps TRBD2 (6 bases). The CDR3 is 16 residues long. The V end was cut by 0 bases, the J end by 4 bases, with 14 bases between. CDR1 is SGDLS, CDR2 YYNGEE, per germline.

The gene calls are TRBV6-5 and TRBJ2-3; weak D call: TRBD1 (5 bases). CDR3 length: 15 amino acids. Trimming stripped 8 bases from V and 1 base from J, with 16 bases between. Germline values: CDR1 MNHEY, CDR2 SVGAGI. CDR3 DNA: TGTGCCAGCCAACGACAGCCGTGGGGCACAGATACGCAGTATTTT. This sequence encodes CASQRQPWGTDTQYF.

V is TRBV4-1 and J is TRBJ2-5, with 12 nucleotides matching TRBD1. J lost 4 bases, V lost 1 base, and 7 bases had no gene match. This CDR3 is 17 amino acids long. Germline CDR1 MGHRA, CDR2 YSYEKL. In DNA, the CDR3 is TGCGCCAGCAGCCAAGGTGGGACAGGGGGCTGGGGAGAGACCCAGTACTTC. Its protein product is CASSQGGTGGWGETQYF.

The chain couples TRBV18 to TRBJ2-1; D gene unclear. The CDR3 is 16 residues long. Per germline, CDR1 KGHSH and CDR2 LQKENI. The V and J ends lost 0 bases and 0 bases respectively, with 9 bases between them. The CDR3 reads CASSPPKQSSYNEQFF. The CDR3 DNA is TGTGCCAGCTCACCACCGAAACAGAGCTCCTACAATGAGCAGTTCTTC.

This chain uses TRBV28 with TRBJ1-6, with D unclear. The CDR3 is 15 amino acids. The V and J ends lost 6 bases and 0 bases respectively, with 9 bases between them. Germline V gives CDR1 MDHEN, CDR2 SYDVKM. CDR3 sequence reads: CASSLPNSYNSPLHF. The CDR3 nucleotides read TGTGCCAGCAGCCTCCCCAACTCCTATAATTCACCCCTCCACTTT.